The present entry profiles one T cell receptor (beta chain) with its context. This entry comes from a study of cytotoxic CD8 clonotypes in ibrutinib-treated CLL. Study-level background: Partial response occurred in about 25 patients and complete response in 2; at median roughly 72 months, 14 remained remitted and roughly twelve progressed.

The assay was immunoSEQ multiplex PCR, and TCRdb's table has in-frame clones only and misses some. Of over 200,000 clones listed, over 65% are singletons. The CDR3 loop spans 11 amino acids. Between the trimmed V and J ends, which lost 5 bases and 5 bases, there was a span of 4 bases. Germline values: CDR1 SGHTA, CDR2 FQGNSA. The chain couples TRBV7-2 to TRBJ2-1, with no clear D. The sample in question was PBMCs, obtained after 12 months of ibrutinib treatment. The origin of this receptor is a human donor with chronic lymphocytic leukemia. The CDR3 is CASSHHNEQFF. The CDR3 DNA sequence: TGTGCCAGCAGCCATCACAATGAGCAGTTCTTC.